This T cell receptor (beta chain) was sequenced during a study of human T cells and chemical hapten exposure. Findings and caveats of the study: Large CDR3 similarity clusters arose significantly more often from expanded TCRs than from controls.

Per germline, CDR1 SQVTM and CDR2 ANQGSEA. The CDR3 loop spans 13 amino acids. V lost 4 bases and J lost 7, with 16 bases in between. To note about this clonotype: The antigen remains unidentified.

As for time point: patch test 3, about 24 weeks after DPC sensitization. As to treatment: therapeutic diphenylcyclopropenone sensitization with weekly scalp DPC. Prior to application of each patch test, blood was drawn. Alopecia patients deemed DPC-suitable, aged 18 to 70, excluding pregnancy. During construction of the library, unique molecular identifiers were attached to individual cDNA molecules for quantitative, reproducible TCR counting. Using its own MiXCR run on the RACE reads, TCRdb lists one record per CDR3 protein. The top ten hold approximately 1% of the sample, which has about 90,000 distinct CDR3 sequences, approximately 11% seen once.

The TCR was taken from a woman aged 25 to 39 with alopecia areata. Some clones in this sample may be carry-over from other donors' samples. The sample was whole blood, taken in connection with sensitization to the hapten diphenylcyclopropenone (DPC). This chain links TRBV29-1 with TRBJ2-5, with D perhaps being TRBD1 or TRBD2 (5 bases each). The CDR3 spells CSVGASTQGTQYF. In DNA form, the CDR3 reads TGCAGCGTTGGAGCTAGCACCCAGGGGACCCAGTACTTC.